These 26 T cell receptor beta chains were all obtained from the same sample, sequenced in a study of radiation and T cells in renal cell carcinoma. Sample time point: blood 4 weeks post-SBRT, at nephrectomy. Treatment meaning: 15 Gy SBRT to primary tumor, nephrectomy 4 weeks later. The assay was immunoSEQ multiplex PCR, and TCRdb's table has in-frame clones only and misses some. The table shows roughly 45,000 clones, with around four fifths occurring only once. This sample comprised blood, obtained from a patient whose treatment included radiotherapy and nephrectomy. The receptors originated from a woman in her seventies with renal cell carcinoma.

V is TRBV6-4 and J is TRBJ2-5; 8 positions agree with TRBD1. From germline, CDR1 is MRHNA and CDR2 SNTAGT. The CDR3 has 13 amino acids. Trimming at V came to 5 bases and at J to 4 bases, leaving 3 bases not matched to a gene. CDR3 nucleotide sequence: TGTGCCAGCAGTCTACAGGGGGGAGAGACCCAGTACTTC. Amino acids: CASSLQGGETQYF.

This chain joins TRBV28 and TRBJ2-1; perhaps TRBD2 as D (7 bases). This CDR3 comprises 14 residues. Germline lookup yields CDR1 MDHEN and CDR2 SYDVKM. V was pared by 2 bases and J by 8 bases, with 13 bases between. The CDR3 nucleotides read TGTGCCAGCAGTTTAGGGGGGGCGACGGATGAGCAGTTCTTC. Translation: CASSLGGATDEQFF.

This chain joins TRBV28 and TRBJ1-6; no firm D call. V was trimmed by 7 bases and J by 4 bases, leaving 11 bases between them. Germline CDR1 and CDR2: MDHEN and SYDVKM. This CDR3 contains 14 residues. The CDR3 DNA sequence: TGTGCCAGCAACTCGTTGGGGTATAATTCACCCCTCCACTTT. As protein: CASNSLGYNSPLHF.

This clone was recorded once. V is TRBV27 and J is TRBJ1-5, with a tentative D call TRBD1 (6 bases). Per germline, CDR1 MNHEY and CDR2 SMNVEV (reference sequence). CDR3 size: 14 residues. Between the trimmed V and J ends, which lost 4 bases and 3 bases, there was a span of 10 bases. The CDR3 sequence is CASSSTGYNQPQHF. In DNA, the CDR3 is TGTGCCAGCAGTTCCACAGGGTACAATCAGCCCCAGCATTTT.

The chain carries TRBV7-3 and TRBJ2-2, with D perhaps assigned TRBD1 or TRBD2 (6 bases each). Deletions cut 5 bases from V and 4 bases from J, with 14 bases between. This CDR3 has 15 amino acids. From germline, CDR1 is SGHTA and CDR2 FQGTGA. In nucleotides, the CDR3 is TGTGCCAGCAGCCCACAGGGACTTGGCACCGGGGAGCTGTTTTTT. The encoded protein is CASSPQGLGTGELFF.

Here the CDR3 reads CSARKNIQYF. The CDR3, as DNA: TGCAGTGCGAGAAAGAACATTCAGTACTTC. The rearrangement uses TRBV20-1 and TRBJ2-4; D ambiguous. Trimming took 6 bases from V and 7 from J, leaving 7 bases between them. This CDR3 spans 10 amino acids. Germline CDR1 is DFQATT and CDR2 is SNEGSKA (reference sequence).

V gene TRBV7-9 combines with J gene TRBJ1-1; 7 nucleotides line up with TRBD1. The V segment lost 3 bases and the J segment 0 bases; nucleotides outside the gene matches: 1. The germline V gene has CDR1 SEHNR and CDR2 FQNEAQ (reference sequence). CDR3 length: 14 amino acids. The CDR3 loop is CASSFTGVNTEAFF. CDR3 coding DNA: TGTGCCAGCAGCTTCACAGGGGTGAACACTGAAGCTTTCTTT. Together with reference TRBV7-9 and TRBJ1-1, the CDR3 gives the full variable domain: DTGVSQNPRHKITKRGQNVTFRCDPISEHNRLYWYRQTLGQGPEFLTYFQNEAQLEKSRLLSDRFSAERPKGSFSTLEIQRTEQGDSAMYLCASSFTGVNTEAFFGQGTRLTVV.

This chain joins TRBV6-5 and TRBJ2-1; tentatively, D is TRBD2 (6 bases). The CDR3 is 16 residues long. Trimming left V 0 bases short and J 2 bases short, with 11 bases between. The germline CDR1 and CDR2 sequences are MNHEY and SVGAGI. CDR3 protein: CASSYSGGVAYNEQFF. The DNA for the CDR3 is TGTGCCAGCAGTTACTCAGGAGGGGTGGCCTACAATGAGCAGTTCTTC.

This clone showed up just once. V gene TRBV29-1 combines with J gene TRBJ1-1; possible D gene TRBD1, 6 bases. Between the trimmed V and J ends, which lost 6 bases and 3 bases, there was a span of 17 bases. This CDR3 contains 14 residues. Germline-derived CDR1 and CDR2 are SQVTM and ANQGSEA. CDR3 sequence reads: CSVGTPPTDTEAFF. The DNA of the CDR3 is TGCAGCGTCGGGACACCCCCGACGGACACTGAAGCTTTCTTT. Supplemented by reference TRBV29-1 and TRBJ1-1, the full variable domain reads SAVISQKPSRDICQRGTSLTIQCQVDSQVTMMFWYRQQPGQSLTLIATANQGSEATYESGFVIDKFPISRPNLTFSTLTVSNMSPEDSSIYLCSVGTPPTDTEAFFGQGTRLTVV.

CDR3: CASSSGQGANTGELFF. The CDR3 DNA reads as TGCGCCAGCAGCTCTGGACAGGGGGCGAACACCGGGGAGCTGTTTTTT. The rearrangement uses TRBV5-1 and TRBJ2-2; 10 bases match TRBD1. Germline CDR1 and CDR2: SGHRS and YFSETQ. Trimming cost V 3 bases and J 0 bases; bases outside gene matches: 2. CDR3 size: 16 residues.

The V and J genes are TRBV2 and TRBJ1-2; 7 nucleotides match TRBD1. The CDR3 totals 15 residues. Per germline, CDR1 SNHLY and CDR2 FYNNEI. J was trimmed by 6 bases and V by 2 bases; bases with no gene match: 9. In nucleotides, the CDR3 is TGTGCCAGCAGTGAAACGACAGGGTATCTTGATGGCTACACCTTC. Translated, it gives CASSETTGYLDGYTF.

The genes are TRBV9 and TRBJ2-1; D may be TRBD1 or TRBD2 (5 bases each). This CDR3 spans 14 amino acids. Deletions cut 5 bases from V and 6 bases from J, with 15 bases between. CDR1 and CDR2 (germline): SGDLS, YYNGEE. The CDR3 spells CASRGPESGNEQFF. Here the CDR3 DNA reads TGTGCCAGCAGGGGACCCGAGAGCGGCAATGAGCAGTTCTTC.

J is TRBJ2-5 and V is TRBV5-1; no definite D call. The germline V and J ends were trimmed by 4 bases and 2 bases, with 3 bases remaining between them. There are 11 residues in the CDR3. CDR1 and CDR2 (germline): SGHRS, YFSETQ. For the CDR3, the DNA is TGCGCCAGCAGCGCACAAGAGACCCAGTACTTC. It translates to CASSAQETQYF.

The gene calls are TRBV7-9 and TRBJ2-1; D possibly corresponds to TRBD2 (6 bases). Deletions cut 5 bases from V and 1 base from J, with 9 bases between. The V gene's germline CDR1 is SEHNR and CDR2 FQNEAQ (reference sequence). CDR3 length: 14 amino acids. The CDR3 nucleotides are TGTGCCAGCAGCCCCGGAGGGTCCTACAATGAGCAGTTCTTC. This gives the protein CASSPGGSYNEQFF. The full variable domain, completed using reference TRBV7-9 and TRBJ2-1, is DTGVSQNPRHKITKRGQNVTFRCDPISEHNRLYWYRQTLGQGPEFLTYFQNEAQLEKSRLLSDRFSAERPKGSFSTLEIQRTEQGDSAMYLCASSPGGSYNEQFFGPGTRLTVL.

This chain connects TRBV9 to TRBJ2-3; 10 nucleotides line up with TRBD2. Germline V gives CDR1 SGDLS, CDR2 YYNGEE. V shed 4 bases and J 3 bases; nucleotides not matched to a gene: 8. This CDR3 is 16 amino acids long. The CDR3 spells CASSFGLAEGTDTQYF. In nucleotides, the CDR3 is TGTGCCAGCAGCTTCGGACTAGCGGAGGGAACAGATACGCAGTATTTT.

This chain connects TRBV4-1 to TRBJ2-1; TRBD1 aligns across 8 bases. With 1 base clipped from V and 8 bases from J, the junction kept 7 bases outside the gene matches. Per the germline V gene, CDR1 is MGHRA and CDR2 is YSYEKL. The CDR3 is 15 amino acids. The DNA for the CDR3 is TGCGCCAGCAGCCAAGGACAGGGGAGTAGGGATGAGCAGTTCTTC. Amino acid sequence: CASSQGQGSRDEQFF.

J is TRBJ1-1 and V is TRBV30; D gene unclear. The CDR3 loop spans 15 amino acids. V dropped 4 bases and J dropped 1 base, with 16 bases sitting between them. Germline V CDR1 and CDR2: GTSNPN, SVGIG (reference sequence). The CDR3 nucleotides are TGTGCCTGGACAGCCGGACGGGTCCGGAACACTGAAGCTTTCTTT. Translating it yields CAWTAGRVRNTEAFF.

The rearrangement links TRBV19 to TRBJ1-4; D remains unclear. The germline gives CDR1 LNHDA, CDR2 SQIVND (reference sequence). V gave up 8 bases and J gave up 0 bases, with 16 bases separating them. CDR3 length: 16 amino acids. The chain's CDR3 is CASGSVRLATNEKLFF. The CDR3 DNA follows: TGTGCCAGTGGCAGTGTCAGGTTGGCAACTAATGAAAAACTGTTTTTT.

The V and J genes are TRBV7-9 and TRBJ2-7, with 7 bases aligning to TRBD2. The CDR3 consists of 14 residues. From germline, CDR1 is SEHNR and CDR2 FQNEAQ (reference sequence). With 1 base clipped from V and 1 base from J, the junction kept 1 base outside the gene matches. CDR3 loop: CASSLVGGSYEQYF. The CDR3 DNA reads as TGTGCCAGCAGCTTAGTGGGAGGGTCCTACGAGCAGTACTTC.

The genes are TRBV15 and TRBJ2-7; D call uncertain. Germline assignment: CDR1 LNHNV and CDR2 YYDKDF (reference sequence). Trimming took 5 bases from V and 1 from J, leaving 12 bases between them. CDR3 size: 14 residues. CDR3 protein: CATSLERSSYEQYF. As DNA, the CDR3 is TGTGCCACCAGCCTCGAGAGGAGTTCCTACGAGCAGTACTTC. Full variable domain (outside the CDR3, taken from reference TRBV15 and TRBJ2-7): DAMVIQNPRYQVTQFGKPVTLSCSQTLNHNVMYWYQQKSSQAPKLLFHYYDKDFNNEADTPDNFQSRRPNTSFCFLDIRSPGLGDTAMYLCATSLERSSYEQYFGPGTRLTVT.

There are a few counts of this clone. The rearrangement joins TRBV6-1 to TRBJ2-7, with a weak D call TRBD2 (5 bases). The CDR3 has 15 residues. Germline V lookup: CDR1 MNHNS, CDR2 SASEGT. The V end was cut by 0 bases, the J end by 3 bases, with 12 bases between. The CDR3 loop is CASSEARTLGYEQYF. The DNA of the CDR3 is TGTGCCAGCAGTGAAGCGCGGACTCTGGGCTACGAGCAGTACTTC.

This clone occurred a few times. The CDR3 DNA follows: TGTGCCAGCAGAAAAGGGGTGAACACTGAAGCTTTCTTT. It specifies CASRKGVNTEAFF. The chain links TRBV6-5 to TRBJ1-1; TRBD1 might be the D (5 bases). Trimming pared 6 bases from V and 0 bases from J, leaving 8 bases between. This CDR3 has 13 amino acids. The germline gives CDR1 MNHEY, CDR2 SVGAGI.

This sequence joins TRBV5-6 and TRBJ2-3, with 7 bases that match TRBD1. V dropped 1 base and J dropped 0; count of bases not matched to a gene: 2. The CDR3 loop spans 15 amino acids. Germline V gene lookup returns CDR1 SGHDT and CDR2 YYEEEE. This CDR3 is CASSLHRGSTDTQYF. CDR3 bases: TGTGCCAGCAGCTTGCACAGGGGTAGCACAGATACGCAGTATTTT.

V usage is TRBV6-5 and J usage is TRBJ1-4; TRBD1 aligns across 10 bases. This CDR3 comprises 14 residues. Germline V gene sequence: CDR1 MNHEY, CDR2 SVGAGI. Unmatched junction bases numbered 3, after V lost 6 bases and J lost 5 bases. The chain's CDR3 is CASSWGQGNEKLFF. The CDR3 coding sequence is TGTGCCAGCAGCTGGGGACAGGGGAATGAAAAACTGTTTTTT.

This CDR3 reads CASSTGLAGAPNEQFF. The CDR3 DNA reads TGCGCCAGCAGTACCGGACTAGCGGGAGCCCCCAATGAGCAGTTCTTC. The rearrangement joins TRBV5-1 to TRBJ2-1; 13 nucleotides align to TRBD2. The ends lost 5 bases at V and 6 bases at J; junction bases unmatched: 8. The CDR3 length is 16 residues. CDR1 is SGHRS, CDR2 YFSETQ, per germline.

This chain uses TRBV6-1 with TRBJ2-7; tentatively, D is TRBD2 (5 bases). This CDR3 spans 15 amino acids. Trimming pared 6 bases from V and 1 base from J, leaving 16 bases between. Germline CDR1 reads MNHNS; CDR2 reads SASEGT. The DNA of the CDR3 is TGTGCCAGCAGGACGGGGTCGGCGGGTTCCTACGAGCAGTACTTC. It yields the protein CASRTGSAGSYEQYF.